The TCR beta chain under discussion was sequenced for a study of beta chain features in type 1 diabetes. The CDR3 contains 12 residues. The V gene lost 7 bases and the J gene lost 0 bases, with 10 bases spanning the gap. Per the germline V gene, CDR1 is GTSNPN and CDR2 is SVGIG (reference sequence). The authors sorted CD4+ naive, central memory, regulatory and stem cell-like memory cells via CD45RO/CCR7/CD25/CD127/CD95/CD27. This clone was seen more than once but under ten times. Other DNA sequences in the same sample also yield this CDR3. The whole isolated RNA underwent reverse transcription, so sequencing captured expressed TCRB transcripts. Sequenced by immunoSEQ multiplex PCR; TCRdb stores in-frame clones only, minus some. The sample comprises roughly 240,000 clones, around 68% of which are singletons, and approximately 0.053% rests with the top ten.

This chain joins TRBV30 and TRBJ2-7; TRBD1 is a possible D gene (6 bases). Sequenced input: naive CD4+ T cells from blood. The clonotype was recovered from a man aged 25-40 years in good health. The CDR3, as DNA: TGTGCCTTCCAGGGGAGCTCCTACGAGCAGTACTTC. The encoded protein is CAFQGSSYEQYF.